This T cell receptor (beta chain) was identified during a study of cytomegalovirus exposure and HLA in healthy donors. With 2 bases removed from V and 0 bases from J, the gap between germline ends came to 13 bases. CDR1 is SGHVS and CDR2 is FQNEAQ in the germline V gene. This CDR3 is built from 17 residues. Both 60 Vbeta primers and 13 Jbeta primers went into the PCR. Here immunoSEQ multiplex PCR was the method, and the copy in TCRdb shows in-frame clones only, minus some. The sample data list some 82,000 clones. This sequence was found in a woman in her 30s in good health and CMV-seronegative. The sequenced sample was PBMCs. The chain links TRBV7-8 to TRBJ1-4; D is perhaps TRBD1 (5 bases). CDR3 sequence reads: CASSLSNRGATNEKLFF. CDR3 in DNA: TGTGCCAGCAGCTTATCGAATCGGGGGGCAACTAATGAAAAACTGTTTTTT.